This entry concerns a single T cell receptor beta chain. This sample stems from a study of blood T cell repertoires in COVID-19. Data came from immunoSEQ multiplex PCR; TCRdb stores just in-frame clones and leaves some out. The sample has more than 200,000 clones; roughly four fifths are singletons. Trimming removed 1 base at V and 4 bases at J, with 13 bases between. The CDR3 totals 15 residues. Per the germline V gene, CDR1 is LNHNV and CDR2 is YYDKDF (reference sequence). This chain links TRBV15 with TRBJ1-2; the D gene is possibly TRBD1 (5 bases). The sequencing sample was made of peripheral blood. The source is a woman older than 75 with COVID-19, enrolled during active disease. The chain's CDR3 is CATSRGTSGGYGYTF. CDR3 nucleotides: TGTGCCACCAGCAGAGGGACCTCGGGGGGCTATGGCTACACCTTC.